This entry features one TCR beta chain sequence. Each CDR3 protein is one row after TCRdb ran MiXCR on the RT-PCR reads. Of fewer than 800,000 distinct CDR3 sequences in the sample, 13% to 15% were seen once. This CDR3 is 13 amino acids long. Germline V gene lookup returns CDR1 WNHNN and CDR2 SYGVQD (reference sequence). V was shortened by 6 bases and J by 4 bases, with 12 bases between the two germline ends. The V and J genes are TRBV10-1 and TRBJ2-5; unclear D gene. The sample was memory CD4+ T cells from blood. The clonotype originates from a female donor in good health, serving as a healthy control. The CDR3 sequence is CASSDGQRETQYF. The CDR3 DNA reads as TGCGCCAGCAGCGACGGGCAGAGAGAGACCCAGTACTTC.